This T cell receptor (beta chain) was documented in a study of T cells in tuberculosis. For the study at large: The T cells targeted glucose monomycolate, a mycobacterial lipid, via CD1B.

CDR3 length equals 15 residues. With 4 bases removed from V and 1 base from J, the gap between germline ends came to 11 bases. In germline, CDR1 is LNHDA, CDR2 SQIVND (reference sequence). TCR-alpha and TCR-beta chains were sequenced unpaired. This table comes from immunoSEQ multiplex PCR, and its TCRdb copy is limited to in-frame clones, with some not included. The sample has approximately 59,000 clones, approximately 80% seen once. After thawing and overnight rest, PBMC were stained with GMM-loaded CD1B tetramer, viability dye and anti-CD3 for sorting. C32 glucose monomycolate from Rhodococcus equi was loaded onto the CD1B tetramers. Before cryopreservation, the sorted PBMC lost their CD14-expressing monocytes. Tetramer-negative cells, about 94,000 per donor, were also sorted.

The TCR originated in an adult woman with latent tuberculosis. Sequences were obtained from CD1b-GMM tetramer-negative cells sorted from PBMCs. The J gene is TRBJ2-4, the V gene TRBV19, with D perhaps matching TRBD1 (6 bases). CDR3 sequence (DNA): TGTGCCAGTAGTACCAACAGGGACGCCAAAAACATTCAGTACTTC. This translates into CASSTNRDAKNIQYF.